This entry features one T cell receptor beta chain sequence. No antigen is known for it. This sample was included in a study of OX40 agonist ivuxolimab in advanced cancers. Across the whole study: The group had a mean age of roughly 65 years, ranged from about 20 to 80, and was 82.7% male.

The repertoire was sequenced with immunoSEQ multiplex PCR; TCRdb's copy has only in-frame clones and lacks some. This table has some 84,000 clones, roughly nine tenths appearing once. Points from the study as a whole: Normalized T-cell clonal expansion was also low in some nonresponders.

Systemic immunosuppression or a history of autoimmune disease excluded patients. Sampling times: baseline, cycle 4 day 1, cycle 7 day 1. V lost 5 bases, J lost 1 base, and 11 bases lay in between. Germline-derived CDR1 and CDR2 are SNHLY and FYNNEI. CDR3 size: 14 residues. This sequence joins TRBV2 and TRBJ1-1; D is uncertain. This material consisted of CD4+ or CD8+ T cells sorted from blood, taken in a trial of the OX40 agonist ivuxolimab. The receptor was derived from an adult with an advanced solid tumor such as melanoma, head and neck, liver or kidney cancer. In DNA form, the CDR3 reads TGTGCCAGCAGTCACAGAGACGGGAACACTGAAGCTTTCTTT. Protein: CASSHRDGNTEAFF.